This entry lists 21 T cell receptor beta chains sequenced from one sample in a study of T cells in Graves' hyperthyroidism and ophthalmopathy. The CDR3 regions of TCR beta were amplified from RNA transcripts. First-round RT-PCR targeting the TCR CDR3 was performed with the HTBI primer set. TCRdb independently ran MiXCR on the multiplex PCR reads; one entry per CDR3 protein. This table holds about 700,000 distinct CDR3 sequences, around 15% found once. The sample taken for sequencing was blood. The receptor set was obtained from a woman aged 18-29 years with Graves' hyperthyroidism.

Comment on this clonotype: With a much larger clone just one base away, this may be a read error. V gene TRBV11-2 combines with J gene TRBJ2-3, with D unresolved. There are 13 residues in the CDR3. V was trimmed by 5 bases and J by 3 bases, leaving 9 bases between them. The germline gives CDR1 SGHAT, CDR2 FQNNGV. The CDR3, as DNA: TGTGCCAGCAGCCCGGGTGAGACAGATACGCAGTATTTT. Its translation is CASSPGETDTQYF.

This chain uses TRBV29-1 with TRBJ2-2, with 14 bases matching TRBD2. CDR1 is SQVTM and CDR2 is ANQGSEA in the germline V gene. Trimming at V came to 4 bases and at J to 0 bases, leaving 19 bases not matched to a gene. This CDR3 has 22 amino acids. In DNA, the CDR3 is TGCAGCGTTGTACTCTGGGGGGAAGGGACTAGCGGGGGTCCCGCGAACACCGGGGAGCTGTTTTTT. Protein sequence: CSVVLWGEGTSGGPANTGELFF.

This clonotype was recorded many times. The gene calls are TRBV6-1 and TRBJ2-7, with no clear D. Germline V gives CDR1 MNHNS, CDR2 SASEGT. This CDR3 has 13 amino acids. V was trimmed by 4 bases and J by 3 bases, leaving 10 bases between them. The CDR3 loop reads CASSVDLIYEQYF. The CDR3 bases are TGTGCCAGCAGTGTTGACCTAATCTACGAGCAGTACTTC.

This clonotype was seen many times. V is TRBV20-1 and J is TRBJ2-7; 14 nucleotides align to TRBD2. Looked up from germline, CDR1 is DFQATT and CDR2 is SNEGSKA (reference sequence). V shed 0 bases, J shed 2 bases, and the junction held 6 bases outside the gene matches. The CDR3 has 17 amino acids. CDR3 nucleotides: TGCAGTGCTAGAGATACCCTGACTAGCGGGAGGGCCTACGAGCAGTACTTC. It codes for CSARDTLTSGRAYEQYF.

The CDR3, as DNA: TGTGCCAGCAGCCGAGAGTTGACTAGCGGGAGGTCAGAGACCCAGTACTTC. It translates to CASSRELTSGRSETQYF. The chain couples TRBV3-1 to TRBJ2-5; the match to TRBD2 covers 13 bases. The CDR3 runs 17 residues. With 4 bases clipped from V and 4 bases from J, the junction kept 9 bases outside the gene matches. CDR1 LGHDT and CDR2 YNNKEL come from the germline V gene (reference sequence).

This clonotype was seen more than once but under ten times. The J gene is TRBJ2-7, the V gene TRBV5-1; TRBD1 agrees at 10 bases. CDR1 and CDR2 (germline): SGHRS, YFSETQ. V lost 3 bases, J lost 5 bases, and 8 bases stayed unmatched. This CDR3 spans 15 amino acids. The CDR3, as DNA: TGCGCCAGCAGCTCGAGACAGGGGGCGGGCCACGAGCAGTACTTC. Amino acids: CASSSRQGAGHEQYF.

The chain couples TRBV19 to TRBJ2-3, with 10 bases lining up with TRBD2. This CDR3 has 14 amino acids. The germline V gene has CDR1 LNHDA and CDR2 SQIVND (reference sequence). V lost 8 bases to trimming and J lost 2 bases; unmatched junction nucleotides: 4. The CDR3 loop reads CASALAGTTDTQYF. CDR3 coding DNA: TGTGCCAGTGCACTAGCGGGAACCACAGATACGCAGTATTTT.

On this clonotype itself: A much larger clone differs from this one at a single base, so this may be a read error. The gene calls are TRBV2 and TRBJ2-1, with a tentative D call TRBD2 (5 bases). V was pared by 8 bases and J by 10 bases, with 15 bases between. The germline V gene encodes CDR1 SNHLY and CDR2 FYNNEI. The CDR3 has 12 residues. In DNA form, the CDR3 reads TGTGCCAGCGAGAGGGATACGGAGGAGCAGTTCTTC. Residues: CASERDTEEQFF.

In its sample, this clonotype was seen a few times. The gene calls are TRBV10-3 and TRBJ1-5, with D uncertain. V dropped 5 bases and J dropped 7 bases, with 21 bases sitting between them. The CDR3 contains 16 residues. The V gene's germline CDR1 is ENHRY and CDR2 SYGVKD. CDR3 protein: CAISSSPLKEGQPQHF. CDR3 bases: TGTGCCATCAGTTCGAGCCCCCTTAAGGAGGGCCAGCCCCAGCATTTT.

This clonotype was seen a handful of times. This chain connects TRBV30 to TRBJ2-7; D call uncertain. Germline CDR1 and CDR2: GTSNPN and SVGIG (reference sequence). The CDR3 sequence is 15 residues long. V was cut by 3 bases and J by 3 bases, with 18 bases left in between. CDR3 sequence: CAWSVGHPSVYEQYF. Written as DNA, the CDR3 is TGTGCCTGGAGCGTAGGGCACCCATCGGTCTACGAGCAGTACTTC. The entire variable domain, with the rest obtained from reference TRBV30 and TRBJ2-7, is as follows: SQTIHQWPATLVQPVGSPLSLECTVEGTSNPNLYWYRQAAGRGLQLLFYSVGIGQISSEVPQNLSASRPQDRQFILSSKKLLLSDSGFYLCAWSVGHPSVYEQYFGPGTRLTVT.

V gene TRBV12-3 or TRBV12-4 combines with J gene TRBJ2-7; D is unclear. V was cut by 4 bases and J by 2 bases, with 12 bases left in between. This CDR3 has 14 residues. The CDR3 coding sequence is TGTGCCAGCAGTTCCCCGGAGTCTCCCTACGAGCAGTACTTC. Encoded protein: CASSSPESPYEQYF.

This clonotype was picked up many times. This chain joins TRBV7-3 and TRBJ2-3; no clear D. The germline CDR1 and CDR2 sequences are SGHTA and FQGTGA. V was clipped by 0 bases and J by 1 base, with 5 bases between them. This CDR3 is built from 14 residues. CDR3 in DNA: TGTGCCAGCAGCTTAACCCCTGGCACAGATACGCAGTATTTT. It is translated as CASSLTPGTDTQYF.

The V call is TRBV7-2, the J call TRBJ2-7; TRBD2 matches at 7 bases. V shed 1 base, J shed 3 bases, and the junction held 12 bases outside the gene matches. This CDR3 comprises 17 residues. The germline gives CDR1 SGHTA, CDR2 FQGNSA. CDR3 sequence reads: CASSLGPGGSRRYEQYF. The CDR3 nucleotides read TGTGCCAGCAGCTTAGGGCCGGGGGGTAGCAGACGCTACGAGCAGTACTTC.

This clonotype occurred many times. The chain has TRBV28 and TRBJ1-2, with D possibly being TRBD1 (5 bases). There are 14 residues in the CDR3. Germline CDR1 reads MDHEN; CDR2 reads SYDVKM. V was shortened by 7 bases and J by 4 bases, with 16 bases between the two germline ends. For the CDR3, the DNA is TGTGCCAGCACCCTCGGGAGGGGCGGCTATGGCTACACCTTC. Its translation: CASTLGRGGYGYTF.

The chain employs TRBV20-1 and TRBJ1-3, with D possibly TRBD1 on 6 matching bases. The CDR3 has 20 amino acids. Trimming removed 3 bases from V and 0 bases from J, with 27 bases in between. Germline V lookup: CDR1 DFQATT, CDR2 SNEGSKA (reference sequence). The CDR3 DNA follows: TGCAGTGCTAGTATCCCTCGGGGGCAGAAGATCACACACTCTGGAAACACCATATATTTT. Protein: CSASIPRGQKITHSGNTIYF.

This clonotype was seen ten or more times. The V call is TRBV12-3 or TRBV12-4, the J call TRBJ2-7; 12 nucleotides line up with TRBD2. The ends lost 3 bases at V and 2 bases at J; junction bases unmatched: 8. The CDR3 runs 17 residues. CDR3 residues: CASSFGLAGGNPYEQYF. The CDR3 nucleotides are TGTGCCAGCAGTTTCGGGCTAGCGGGAGGGAACCCCTACGAGCAGTACTTC.

This chain uses TRBV7-6 with TRBJ2-1, with TRBD2 identical over 11 bases. CDR3 size: 15 residues. CDR1 is SGHVS, CDR2 FNYEAQ, per germline. With V trimmed by 5 bases and J by 9 bases, 9 bases remained unmatched. Here the CDR3 DNA reads TGTGCCAGCAGCCTAGGACTAGGACTAGCGGGTGAGCAGTTCTTC. It codes for CASSLGLGLAGEQFF.

This clonotype was counted ten times or more. The chain employs TRBV20-1 and TRBJ2-1, with 9 positions matching TRBD1. The CDR3 extends over 16 amino acids. Per germline, CDR1 DFQATT and CDR2 SNEGSKA (reference sequence). With V trimmed by 3 bases and J by 4 bases, 10 bases remained unmatched. The CDR3 region is CSARFRDREFYNEQFF. Written as DNA, the CDR3 is TGCAGTGCTAGGTTCCGGGACAGGGAATTTTACAATGAGCAGTTCTTC.

This clonotype was counted ten times or more. V gene TRBV29-1 combines with J gene TRBJ2-5; D ambiguous. This CDR3 has 12 amino acids. V lost 6 bases and J 3 bases, leaving 11 bases between the germline ends. Germline lookup yields CDR1 SQVTM and CDR2 ANQGSEA. DNA of the CDR3: TGCAGCGTGGCAAGGGCCGAAGAGACCCAGTACTTC. Translated: CSVARAEETQYF. The full variable domain, its missing parts supplied by reference TRBV29-1 and TRBJ2-5, is SAVISQKPSRDICQRGTSLTIQCQVDSQVTMMFWYRQQPGQSLTLIATANQGSEATYESGFVIDKFPISRPNLTFSTLTVSNMSPEDSSIYLCSVARAEETQYFGPGTRLLVL.

The chain is built from TRBV9 and TRBJ1-6; the D is unclear. V gave up 0 bases and J gave up 7 bases, with 17 bases separating them. The CDR3 has 17 amino acids. Germline CDR1 reads SGDLS; CDR2 reads YYNGEE. DNA of the CDR3: TGTGCCAGCAGCGTAGTCTGGGTCCCAGGATCCAATTCACCCCTCCACTTT. Translating it yields CASSVVWVPGSNSPLHF.

The chain employs TRBV6-2 or TRBV6-3 and TRBJ2-1, with 7 nucleotides matching TRBD2. V shed 5 bases, J shed 8 bases, and the junction held 18 bases outside the gene matches. The CDR3 has 17 amino acids. Germline V gene data show CDR1 as MNHEY and CDR2 as SVGEGT. CDR3 loop: CASSGLRMGLLGDEQFF. CDR3 nucleotide sequence: TGTGCCAGCAGTGGACTTCGCATGGGACTATTGGGGGATGAGCAGTTCTTC.